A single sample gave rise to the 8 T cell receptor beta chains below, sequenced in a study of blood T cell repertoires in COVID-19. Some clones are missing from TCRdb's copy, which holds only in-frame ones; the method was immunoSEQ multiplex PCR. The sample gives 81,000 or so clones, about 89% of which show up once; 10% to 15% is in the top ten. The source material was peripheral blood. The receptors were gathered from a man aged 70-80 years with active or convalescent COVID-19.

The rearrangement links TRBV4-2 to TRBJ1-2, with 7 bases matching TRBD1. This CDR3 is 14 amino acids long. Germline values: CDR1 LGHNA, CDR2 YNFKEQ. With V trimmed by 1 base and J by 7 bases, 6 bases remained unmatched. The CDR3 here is CASSQVTPGGGYTF. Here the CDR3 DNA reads TGTGCCAGCAGCCAAGTGACCCCAGGGGGTGGCTACACCTTC.

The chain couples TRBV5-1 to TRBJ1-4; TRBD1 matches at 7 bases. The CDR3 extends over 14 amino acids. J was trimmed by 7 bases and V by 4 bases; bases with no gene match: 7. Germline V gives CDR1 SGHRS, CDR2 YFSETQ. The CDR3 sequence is CASSPGTVGEKLFF. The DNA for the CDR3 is TGCGCCAGCAGCCCCGGGACAGTAGGTGAAAAACTGTTTTTT. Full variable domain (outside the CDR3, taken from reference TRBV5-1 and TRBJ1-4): KAGVTQTPRYLIKTRGQQVTLSCSPISGHRSVSWYQQTPGQGLQFLFEYFSETQRNKGNFPGRFSGRQFSNSRSEMNVSTLELGDSALYLCASSPGTVGEKLFFGSGTQLSVL.

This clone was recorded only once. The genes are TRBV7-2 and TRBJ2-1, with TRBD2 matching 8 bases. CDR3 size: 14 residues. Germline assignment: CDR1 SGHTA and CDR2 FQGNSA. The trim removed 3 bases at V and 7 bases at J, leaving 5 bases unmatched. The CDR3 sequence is CASSLLVAGNEQFF. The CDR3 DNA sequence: TGTGCCAGCAGCTTGCTGGTAGCGGGAAATGAGCAGTTCTTC.

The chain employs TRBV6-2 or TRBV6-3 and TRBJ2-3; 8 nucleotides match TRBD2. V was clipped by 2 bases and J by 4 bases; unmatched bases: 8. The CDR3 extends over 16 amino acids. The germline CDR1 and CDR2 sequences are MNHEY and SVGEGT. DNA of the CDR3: TGTGCCAGCAGTTACGTGGCGGGGGGCGTCCCAGATACGCAGTATTTT. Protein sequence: CASSYVAGGVPDTQYF.

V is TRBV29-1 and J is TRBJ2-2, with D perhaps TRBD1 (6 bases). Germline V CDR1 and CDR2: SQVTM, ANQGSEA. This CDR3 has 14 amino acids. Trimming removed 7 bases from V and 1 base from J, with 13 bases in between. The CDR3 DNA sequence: TGCAGCGCTAGAGAGGGGGTGAACACCGGGGAGCTGTTTTTT. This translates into CSAREGVNTGELFF.

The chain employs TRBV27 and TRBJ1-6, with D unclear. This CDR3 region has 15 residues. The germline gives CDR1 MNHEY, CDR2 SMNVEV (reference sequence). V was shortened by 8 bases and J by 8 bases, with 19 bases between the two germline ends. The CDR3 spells CASRVRTGWDSPLHF. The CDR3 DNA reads TGTGCCAGCCGAGTTCGGACGGGATGGGATTCACCCCTCCACTTT.

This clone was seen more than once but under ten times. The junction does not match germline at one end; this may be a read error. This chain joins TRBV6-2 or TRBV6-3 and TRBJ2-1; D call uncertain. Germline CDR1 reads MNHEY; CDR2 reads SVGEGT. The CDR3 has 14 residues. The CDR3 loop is CASSDSSLDNEQFF. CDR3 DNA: TGTGCCAGCAGTGACTCGAGCTTAGACAATGAGCAGTTCTTC.

The CDR3 DNA reads TGTGCCAGCAGTACTCTGCGGGGGGGCGATTATTTT. This sequence encodes CASSTLRGGDYF. V usage is TRBV6-2 or TRBV6-3 and J usage is TRBJ2-3; 9 bases fit TRBD2. The CDR3 has 12 amino acids. The V gene's germline CDR1 is MNHEY and CDR2 SVGEGT. V trimming: 5 bases; J trimming: 15 bases; junction bases outside the gene matches: 9.